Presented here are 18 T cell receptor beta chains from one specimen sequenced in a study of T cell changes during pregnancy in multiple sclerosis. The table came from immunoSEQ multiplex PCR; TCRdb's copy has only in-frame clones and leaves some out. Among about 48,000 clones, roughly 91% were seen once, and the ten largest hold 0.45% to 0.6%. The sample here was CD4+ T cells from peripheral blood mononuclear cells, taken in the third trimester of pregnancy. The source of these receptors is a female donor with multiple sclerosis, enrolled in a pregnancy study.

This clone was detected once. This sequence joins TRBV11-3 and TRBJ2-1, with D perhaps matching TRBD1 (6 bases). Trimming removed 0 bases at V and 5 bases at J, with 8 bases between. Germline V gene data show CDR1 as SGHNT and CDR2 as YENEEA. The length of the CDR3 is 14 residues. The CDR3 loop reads CASSLEGAHNEQFF. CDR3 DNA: TGTGCCAGCAGCTTAGAGGGGGCCCACAATGAGCAGTTCTTC.

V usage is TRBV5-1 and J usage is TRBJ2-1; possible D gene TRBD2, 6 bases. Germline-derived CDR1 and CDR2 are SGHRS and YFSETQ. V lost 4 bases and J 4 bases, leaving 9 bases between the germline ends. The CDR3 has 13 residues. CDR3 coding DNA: TGCGCCAGCAGCCCGGGACTTTACAATGAGCAGTTCTTC. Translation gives CASSPGLYNEQFF.

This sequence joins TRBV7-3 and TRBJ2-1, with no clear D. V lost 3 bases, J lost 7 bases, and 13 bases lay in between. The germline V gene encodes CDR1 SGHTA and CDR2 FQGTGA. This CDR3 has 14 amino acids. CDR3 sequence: CASSFGQDKNEQFF. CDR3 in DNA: TGTGCCAGCAGCTTCGGTCAGGATAAAAATGAGCAGTTCTTC.

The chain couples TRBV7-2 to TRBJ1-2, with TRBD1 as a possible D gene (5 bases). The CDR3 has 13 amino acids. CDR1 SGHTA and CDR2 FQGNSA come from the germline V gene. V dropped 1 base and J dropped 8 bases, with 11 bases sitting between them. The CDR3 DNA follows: TGTGCCAGCAGCTTAGAAATCGGGGGGGGCTACACCTTC. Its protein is CASSLEIGGGYTF.

CDR3 sequence reads: CASSVDPVVNEQFF. The DNA for the CDR3 is TGTGCCAGCAGCGTAGACCCTGTAGTCAATGAGCAGTTCTTC. This chain connects TRBV9 to TRBJ2-1; D call uncertain. Trimming stripped 0 bases from V and 6 bases from J, with 10 bases between. CDR1 is SGDLS and CDR2 is YYNGEE in the germline V gene. The CDR3 is made up of 14 amino acids.

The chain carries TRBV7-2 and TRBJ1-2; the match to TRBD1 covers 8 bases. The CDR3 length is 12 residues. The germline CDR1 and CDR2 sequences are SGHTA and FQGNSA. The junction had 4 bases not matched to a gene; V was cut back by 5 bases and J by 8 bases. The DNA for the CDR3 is TGTGCCAGCAGCAACAGGGGGTACGGCTACACCTTC. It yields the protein CASSNRGYGYTF.

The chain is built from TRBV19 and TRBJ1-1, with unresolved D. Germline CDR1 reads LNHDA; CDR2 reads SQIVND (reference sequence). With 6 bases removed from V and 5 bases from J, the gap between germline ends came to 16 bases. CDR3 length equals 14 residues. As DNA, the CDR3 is TGTGCCAGTAGCCACCGGTCGGGTTGGACTGAAGCTTTCTTT. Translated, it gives CASSHRSGWTEAFF. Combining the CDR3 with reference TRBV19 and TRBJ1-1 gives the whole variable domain DGGITQSPKYLFRKEGQNVTLSCEQNLNHDAMYWYRQDPGQGLRLIYYSQIVNDFQKGDIAEGYSVSREKKESFPLTVTSAQKNPTAFYLCASSHRSGWTEAFFGQGTRLTVV.

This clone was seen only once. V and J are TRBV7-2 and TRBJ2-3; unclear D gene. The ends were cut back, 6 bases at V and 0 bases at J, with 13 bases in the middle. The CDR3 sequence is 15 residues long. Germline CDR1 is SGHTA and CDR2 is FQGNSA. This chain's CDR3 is CASSHARASTDTQYF. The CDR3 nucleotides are TGTGCCAGCAGTCACGCTAGAGCTAGCACAGATACGCAGTATTTT. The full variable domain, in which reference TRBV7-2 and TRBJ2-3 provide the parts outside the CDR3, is GAGVSQSPSNKVTEKGKDVELRCDPISGHTALYWYRQSLGQGLEFLIYFQGNSAPDKSGLPSDRFSAERTGGSVSTLTIQRTQQEDSAVYLCASSHARASTDTQYFGPGTRLTVL.

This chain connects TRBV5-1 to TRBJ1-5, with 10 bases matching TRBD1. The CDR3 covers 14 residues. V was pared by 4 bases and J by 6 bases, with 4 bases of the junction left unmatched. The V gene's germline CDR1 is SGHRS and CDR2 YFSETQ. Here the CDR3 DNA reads TGCGCCAGCAGCGCGGGACAGGGGAGTCAGCCCCAGCATTTT. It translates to CASSAGQGSQPQHF.

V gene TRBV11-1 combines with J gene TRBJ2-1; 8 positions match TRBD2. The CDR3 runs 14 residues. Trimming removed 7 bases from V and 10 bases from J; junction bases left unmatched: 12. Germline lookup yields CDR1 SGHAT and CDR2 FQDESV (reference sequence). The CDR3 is CASTRERGPGEQFF. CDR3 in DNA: TGTGCCAGCACGCGTGAGCGGGGGCCGGGGGAGCAGTTCTTC.

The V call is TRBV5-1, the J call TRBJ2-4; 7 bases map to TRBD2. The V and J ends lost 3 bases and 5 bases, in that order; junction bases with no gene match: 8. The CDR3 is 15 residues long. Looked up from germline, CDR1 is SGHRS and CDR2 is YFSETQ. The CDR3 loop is CASSWGSGAQNIQYF. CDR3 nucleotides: TGCGCCAGCAGCTGGGGGAGCGGGGCTCAAAACATTCAGTACTTC.

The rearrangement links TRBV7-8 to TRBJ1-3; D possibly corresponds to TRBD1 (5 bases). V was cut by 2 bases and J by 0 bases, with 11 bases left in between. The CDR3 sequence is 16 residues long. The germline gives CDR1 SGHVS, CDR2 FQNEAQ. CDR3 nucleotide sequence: TGTGCCAGCAGCTTAAACGGGGGTTCCTCTGGAAACACCATATATTTT. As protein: CASSLNGGSSGNTIYF.

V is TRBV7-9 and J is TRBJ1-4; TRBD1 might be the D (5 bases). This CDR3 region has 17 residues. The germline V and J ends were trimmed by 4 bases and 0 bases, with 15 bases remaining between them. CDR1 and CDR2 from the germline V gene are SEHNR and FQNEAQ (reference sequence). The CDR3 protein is CASSSRRGDATNEKLFF. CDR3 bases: TGTGCCAGCAGCTCCAGACGGGGGGATGCAACTAATGAAAAACTGTTTTTT.

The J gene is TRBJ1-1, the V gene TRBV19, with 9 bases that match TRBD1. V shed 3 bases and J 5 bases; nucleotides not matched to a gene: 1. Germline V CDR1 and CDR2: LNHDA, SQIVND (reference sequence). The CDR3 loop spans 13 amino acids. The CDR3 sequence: CASSIGQGTEAFF. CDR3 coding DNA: TGTGCCAGTAGTATCGGACAGGGGACTGAAGCTTTCTTT.

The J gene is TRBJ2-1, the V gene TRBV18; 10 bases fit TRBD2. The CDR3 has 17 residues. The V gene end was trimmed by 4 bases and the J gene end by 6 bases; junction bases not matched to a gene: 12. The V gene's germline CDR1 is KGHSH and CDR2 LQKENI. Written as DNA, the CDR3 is TGTGCCAGCTCACTAATAGCGGGGGGCCCAGCAGGCAATGAGCAGTTCTTC. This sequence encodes CASSLIAGGPAGNEQFF.

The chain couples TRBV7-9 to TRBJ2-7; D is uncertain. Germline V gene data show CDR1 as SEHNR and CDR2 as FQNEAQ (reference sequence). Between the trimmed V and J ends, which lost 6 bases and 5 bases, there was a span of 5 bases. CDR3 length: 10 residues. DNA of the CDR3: TGTGCCAGCAGTCCCAACGAGCAGTACTTC. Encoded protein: CASSPNEQYF.

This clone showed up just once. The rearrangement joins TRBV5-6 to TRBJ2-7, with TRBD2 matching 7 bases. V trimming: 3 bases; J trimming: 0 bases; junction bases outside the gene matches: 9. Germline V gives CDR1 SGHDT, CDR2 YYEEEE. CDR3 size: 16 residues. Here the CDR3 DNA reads TGTGCCAGCAGCTCACTCTTCGGCGGGAGCTCCTACGAGCAGTACTTC. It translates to CASSSLFGGSSYEQYF.

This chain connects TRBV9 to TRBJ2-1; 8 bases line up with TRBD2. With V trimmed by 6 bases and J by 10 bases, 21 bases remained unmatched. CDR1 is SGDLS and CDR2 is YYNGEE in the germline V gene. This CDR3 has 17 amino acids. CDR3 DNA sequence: TGTGCCAGCAACTCCAGATCCGCGGGGGGTTTTGATGACGAGCAGTTCTTC. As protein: CASNSRSAGGFDDEQFF.